What follows are 7 T cell receptor beta chains derived from one specimen sequenced in a study of OX40 agonist ivuxolimab in advanced cancers. Data came from immunoSEQ multiplex PCR; TCRdb stores just in-frame clones and leaves some out. The top ten hold 0.38% of the sample, which has approximately 60,000 clones, over 75% seen once. The sequences come from CD4+ or CD8+ T cells sorted from blood, collected in a trial of the OX40 agonist ivuxolimab. The receptors were gathered from an adult with an advanced solid tumor such as melanoma, head and neck, liver or kidney cancer.

Here the CDR3 DNA reads TGTGCCAGCAGCACCCATGGGCCCGGGGAGACCCAGTACTTC. Protein: CASSTHGPGETQYF. This chain uses TRBV6-6 with TRBJ2-5; no clear D. Trimming took off 6 bases at V and 5 bases at J, with 16 bases between the two ends. The CDR3 has 14 residues. CDR1 and CDR2 from the germline V gene are MNHNY and SVGAGI (reference sequence).

This rearrangement joins TRBV11-2 to TRBJ2-4; D unclear. The V end lost 1 base, the J end lost 7 bases, and 8 bases lay between the germline ends. This CDR3 has 13 amino acids. From germline, CDR1 is SGHAT and CDR2 FQNNGV. The CDR3: CASSLGFGNIQYF. CDR3 bases: TGTGCCAGCAGCTTAGGGTTTGGGAACATTCAGTACTTC.

This clone has more than one count but fewer than ten. The rearrangement joins TRBV27 to TRBJ1-5; 9 nucleotides align to TRBD1. The trim removed 5 bases at V and 4 bases at J, leaving 3 bases unmatched. The CDR3 runs to 14 residues. The V gene's germline CDR1 is MNHEY and CDR2 SMNVEV (reference sequence). The chain's CDR3 is CASSAGTGNQPQHF. The CDR3 DNA follows: TGTGCCAGCAGTGCAGGGACAGGGAATCAGCCCCAGCATTTT.

J is TRBJ1-2 and V is TRBV15; D not certain. Germline CDR1 and CDR2: LNHNV and YYDKDF (reference sequence). This CDR3 region has 13 residues. Deletions cut 3 bases from V and 2 bases from J, with 7 bases between. The CDR3 reads CATSRQRNYGYTF. The CDR3 DNA follows: TGTGCCACCAGCAGGCAGAGAAACTATGGCTACACCTTC.

The CDR3 protein is CASSLEGYNNEQFF. DNA of the CDR3: TGCGCCAGCAGCTTGGAGGGATATAACAATGAGCAGTTCTTC. This chain uses TRBV5-1 with TRBJ2-1; no clear D gene. V lost 0 bases and J lost 5, with 9 bases in between. This CDR3 contains 14 residues. Germline assignment: CDR1 SGHRS and CDR2 YFSETQ.

The genes are TRBV21-1 and TRBJ1-1; the tabulated D call, TRBD1, remains unverified against the DNA. TRBV21-1 corresponds to a pseudogene. The CDR3 has 15 amino acids. The CDR3 DNA reads as TGTGCCAGCAGCAAAGTCCCAGTAAAGAACACTGAAGCTTTCTTT. Protein sequence: CASSKVPVKNTEAFF.

The chain recombines TRBV11-1 with TRBJ2-7; the D gene could be TRBD1 or TRBD2 (6 bases each). There are 15 residues in the CDR3. V was shortened by 2 bases and J by 0 bases, with 11 bases between the two germline ends. Per germline, CDR1 SGHAT and CDR2 FQDESV (reference sequence). The DNA of the CDR3 is TGTGCCAGCAGCTTACCGGGGGCCAGCTCCTACGAGCAGTACTTC. This codes for CASSLPGASSYEQYF.